This T cell receptor beta chain was documented in a study of tumour-infiltrating T cells in Burkitt lymphoma. Whole-study context: Overall and progression-free survival were predicted by productive clonality.

From germline, CDR1 is LGHNA and CDR2 YNFKEQ. This CDR3 is 15 amino acids long. With 1 base removed from V and 7 bases from J, the gap between germline ends came to 17 bases. This clone was recorded a few times. Clones were read by immunoSEQ multiplex PCR, and TCRdb kept only the in-frame ones, dropping some. This table has about 1,000 clones, around 13% appearing once. This TCR derives from a human donor with diffuse large B-cell lymphoma. V is TRBV4-2 and J is TRBJ2-7, with D unresolved. Sequenced: tumor tissue. DNA for the CDR3: TGTGCCAGCAGCCAAGTCAAATCGCCTCCGGAGGAGCAGTACTTC. Translation gives CASSQVKSPPEEQYF.